What follows are 18 T cell receptor beta chains derived from one specimen sequenced in a study of somatic mutations in cytotoxic T cells in rheumatoid arthritis. Here immunoSEQ multiplex PCR was the method, and the copy in TCRdb shows in-frame clones only, minus some. The table has around 20,000 clones, about four fifths seen once. Sequences were obtained from CD8+ T cells sorted from blood. The receptors originated from a man between 18 and 29 years old with rheumatoid arthritis.

The V call is TRBV30, the J call TRBJ1-1; a weak D match, TRBD1 (6 bases). CDR3 length equals 11 residues. Germline V CDR1 and CDR2: GTSNPN, SVGIG (reference sequence). Trimming stripped 7 bases from V and 1 base from J, with 7 bases between. CDR3 coding DNA: TGTGCCTTACAGGGGAACACTGAAGCTTTCTTT. Translating it yields CALQGNTEAFF.

The J gene is TRBJ2-5, the V gene TRBV4-2, with TRBD2 identical over 11 bases. Germline CDR1 LGHNA, CDR2 YNFKEQ. V was pared by 1 base and J by 5 bases, with 3 bases of the junction left unmatched. The CDR3 is 15 residues long. The CDR3 DNA reads as TGTGCCAGCAGCCAAGCGACTAGCGGGGTTGAGACCCAGTACTTC. Protein sequence: CASSQATSGVETQYF.

J is TRBJ2-5 and V is TRBV6-6, with 9 bases fitting TRBD1. The CDR3 covers 16 residues. Germline V gene sequence: CDR1 MNHNY, CDR2 SVGAGI (reference sequence). Trimming at V came to 6 bases and at J to 5 bases, leaving 13 bases not matched to a gene. The CDR3 DNA reads TGTGCCAGCAGCCTCCTCAGACAGGGGGTCGAGGAGACCCAGTACTTC. Encoded protein: CASSLLRQGVEETQYF.

This chain uses TRBV5-4 with TRBJ1-2, with a possible D match to TRBD1 (5 bases). CDR1 and CDR2 from the germline V gene are SGHNT and YYREEE (reference sequence). V was shortened by 1 base and J by 0 bases, with 7 bases between the two germline ends. This CDR3 has 14 residues. The CDR3: CASSLRGTNYGYTF. CDR3 sequence (DNA): TGTGCCAGCAGCTTGCGGGGGACTAACTATGGCTACACCTTC.

V gene TRBV6-5 combines with J gene TRBJ1-2; D is possibly TRBD1 (5 bases). CDR1 is MNHEY, CDR2 SVGAGI, per germline. CDR3 length: 16 residues. V lost 4 bases, J lost 4 bases, and 19 bases lay in between. CDR3 coding DNA: TGTGCCAGCAGTTTTTCCCCTGGGACCCGGGCCTATGGCTACACCTTC. It specifies CASSFSPGTRAYGYTF.

This chain connects TRBV28 to TRBJ1-5; D not resolved. This CDR3 is built from 14 residues. V was pared by 5 bases and J by 3 bases, with 11 bases between. CDR1 is MDHEN and CDR2 is SYDVKM in the germline V gene. CDR3 DNA sequence: TGTGCCAGCAGTCCAGACACCAACAATCAGCCCCAGCATTTT. Translation gives CASSPDTNNQPQHF.

The table lists this clone with a few counts. DNA for the CDR3: TGTGCCAGCAGCCGAACTTTGGTCAATGAGCAGTTCTTC. Amino acid sequence: CASSRTLVNEQFF. V usage is TRBV14 and J usage is TRBJ2-1; the D is unclear. The CDR3 has 13 amino acids. CDR1 SGHDN and CDR2 FVKESK come from the germline V gene. The V end was cut by 4 bases, the J end by 6 bases, with 10 bases between. Variable domain in full (rest from reference TRBV14 and TRBJ2-1): EAGVTQFPSHSVIEKGQTVTLRCDPISGHDNLYWYRRVMGKEIKFLLHFVKESKQDESGMPNNRFLAERTGGTYSTLKVQPAELEDSGVYFCASSRTLVNEQFFGPGTRLTVL.

The rearrangement joins TRBV6-5 to TRBJ2-2, with no clear D. Trimming cost V 2 bases and J 7 bases, with 8 bases left between them. The CDR3 has 13 amino acids. Germline CDR1 and CDR2: MNHEY and SVGAGI. The CDR3 loop reads CASSYRVLGELFF. The CDR3 nucleotides are TGTGCCAGCAGTTACAGGGTTCTCGGGGAGCTGTTTTTT.

CDR3 amino acids: CASLSFRAENTGELFF. For the CDR3, the DNA is TGTGCCAGTTTATCTTTCAGGGCAGAGAACACCGGGGAGCTGTTTTTT. The rearrangement joins TRBV19 to TRBJ2-2; D might be TRBD1 (5 bases). From germline, CDR1 is LNHDA and CDR2 SQIVND (reference sequence). The V gene lost 8 bases and the J gene lost 1 base, with 17 bases spanning the gap. CDR3 size: 16 residues. The full variable domain, with the rest looked up from reference TRBV19 and TRBJ2-2, is DGGITQSPKYLFRKEGQNVTLSCEQNLNHDAMYWYRQDPGQGLRLIYYSQIVNDFQKGDIAEGYSVSREKKESFPLTVTSAQKNPTAFYLCASLSFRAENTGELFFGEGSRLTVL.

This clone was counted a single time. The chain couples TRBV6-5 to TRBJ2-7, with 9 positions matching TRBD1. This CDR3 is 15 amino acids long. V trimming: 5 bases; J trimming: 3 bases; junction bases outside the gene matches: 8. Germline V gene lookup returns CDR1 MNHEY and CDR2 SVGAGI. In DNA form, the CDR3 reads TGTGCCAGCAGTCCCGAGAGGGGACAGGGCTACGAGCAGTACTTC. The encoded protein is CASSPERGQGYEQYF.

This chain connects TRBV28 to TRBJ2-7, with a tentative D call TRBD1 (8 bases). V lost 6 bases and J 3 bases, leaving 12 bases between the germline ends. CDR3 length: 13 residues. Germline CDR1 MDHEN, CDR2 SYDVKM. CDR3 region: CASSHRGGYEQYF. CDR3 in DNA: TGTGCCAGCAGCCACAGGGGGGGCTACGAGCAGTACTTC.

The J gene is TRBJ2-1, the V gene TRBV27; the match to TRBD2 covers 15 bases. Losses at the gene ends were 2 bases for V and 0 bases for J; bases not matched to a gene: 11. The CDR3 is made up of 21 amino acids. Germline lookup yields CDR1 MNHEY and CDR2 SMNVEV (reference sequence). CDR3 sequence reads: CASSLGLLGLAGGRSYNEQFF. CDR3 DNA: TGTGCCAGCAGTTTAGGTTTATTGGGACTAGCGGGGGGCCGCTCCTACAATGAGCAGTTCTTC.

The gene calls are TRBV5-6 and TRBJ1-1; D perhaps matches TRBD1 (6 bases). Germline lookup yields CDR1 SGHDT and CDR2 YYEEEE. This CDR3 comprises 14 residues. Trimming cost V 0 bases and J 5 bases, with 11 bases left between them. The CDR3 sequence: CASSLEGGWTEAFF. CDR3 coding DNA: TGTGCCAGCAGCTTGGAGGGGGGGTGGACTGAAGCTTTCTTT.

This rearrangement joins TRBV4-1 to TRBJ1-5; D is ambiguous. The germline V gene encodes CDR1 MGHRA and CDR2 YSYEKL. There are 15 residues in the CDR3. V was trimmed by 1 base and J by 6 bases, leaving 13 bases between them. CDR3 in DNA: TGCGCCAGCAGCCAAGTAATAGGATTGAGTCAGCCCCAGCATTTT. Encoded protein: CASSQVIGLSQPQHF.

This chain uses TRBV28 with TRBJ1-1; maybe TRBD1 (5 bases). The CDR3 spans 14 residues. From germline, CDR1 is MDHEN and CDR2 SYDVKM. V lost 1 base and J 4 bases, leaving 10 bases between the germline ends. The DNA for the CDR3 is TGTGCCAGCAGTTTATCCGGCACAGGCACTGAAGCTTTCTTT. It specifies CASSLSGTGTEAFF.

The CDR3 nucleotides read TGTGCCAGCAGTCAGACAGATAGCAATCAGCCCCAGCATTTT. Its protein product is CASSQTDSNQPQHF. This sequence joins TRBV6-5 and TRBJ1-5; D possibly corresponds to TRBD1 (5 bases). CDR3 length: 14 amino acids. Trimming left V 5 bases short and J 0 bases short, with 8 bases between. CDR1 and CDR2 (germline): MNHEY, SVGAGI.

The V gene is TRBV15, the J gene TRBJ1-6; D remains unclear. In germline, CDR1 is LNHNV, CDR2 YYDKDF (reference sequence). The CDR3 totals 14 residues. Trimming took 3 bases from V and 6 from J, leaving 9 bases between them. CDR3 region: CATSSLGINSPLHF. Written as DNA, the CDR3 is TGTGCCACCAGCAGCCTTGGGATTAATTCACCCCTCCACTTT.

The rearrangement joins TRBV28 to TRBJ1-3; 8 nucleotides agree with TRBD1. J lost 5 bases, V lost 5 bases, and 8 bases had no gene match. The CDR3 is made up of 15 amino acids. Germline V lookup: CDR1 MDHEN, CDR2 SYDVKM. CDR3 sequence: CASSRRTGPRNTIYF. CDR3 nucleotides: TGTGCCAGCAGTCGTAGGACAGGGCCAAGAAACACCATATATTTT.